Listed below are T cell receptor beta chains from one sample, sequenced in a study of T cell responses to AZD1222 COVID-19 vaccine. TCRdb keeps only in-frame clones here, not all; method: immunoSEQ multiplex PCR. This sample has 150,000 or so clones, with 93% found just once. The sequencing here drew on peripheral blood, taken on day 0 of AZD1222 vaccination. The receptors originated from an adult in good health. CDR3s include the opening cysteine and the closing phenylalanine or tryptophan. The D gene is left open where the match is weak. Not every row has a clone size; where given, it reads once, few, many or a size class.

TRBJ2-2	TRBV3-1/TRBV3-2	NA	few	CASSQGVQNTGELFF	TGTGCCAGCAGCCAAGGAGTCCAGAACACCGGGGAGCTGTTTTTT
TRBJ1-1	TRBV6-5	NA	NA	CASSSQGLNTEAFF	TGTGCCAGCAGTTCCCAGGGCCTGAACACTGAAGCTTTCTTT
TRBJ1-4	TRBV28	TRBD1	NA	CASSSGQNNEKLFF	TGTGCCAGCAGTTCGGGACAGAATAATGAAAAACTGTTTTTT
TRBJ1-1	TRBV27	NA	NA	CASSRDSYMNTEAFF	TGTGCCAGCAGTCGCGACAGTTACATGAACACTGAAGCTTTCTTT
TRBJ2-3	TRBV5-1	NA	NA	CASSLNSGADTQYF	TGCGCCAGCAGCTTAAATTCGGGCGCAGATACGCAGTATTTT
TRBJ1-2	TRBV3-1/TRBV3-2	NA	NA	CASRAGPGLGVSYGYTF	TGTGCCAGCAGGGCAGGTCCAGGGTTGGGGGTTAGCTATGGCTACACCTTC
TRBJ1-1	TRBV6-5	TRBD1	NA	CASSPQGDGTEAFF	TGTGCCAGCAGCCCACAGGGGGACGGCACTGAAGCTTTCTTT
TRBJ2-7	TRBV27	NA	few	CASSFGPGRYYEQYF	TGTGCCAGCAGTTTTGGCCCCGGGAGATACTACGAGCAGTACTTC
TRBJ1-4	TRBV9	NA	NA	CASSVGPGMVEKLFF	TGTGCCAGCAGCGTAGGACCCGGGATGGTTGAAAAACTGTTTTTT
TRBJ2-1	TRBV5-6	TRBD2	NA	CASSSRGLAGVIYNEQFF	TGTGCCAGCAGCTCCCGGGGACTAGCGGGAGTTATCTACAATGAGCAGTTCTTC
TRBJ2-1	TRBV9	NA	NA	CASSVGLDPNSNEQFF	TGTGCCAGCAGCGTAGGGCTGGACCCTAACTCCAATGAGCAGTTCTTC
TRBJ2-3	TRBV9	TRBD2	NA	CASTLGTSGTDTQYF	TGTGCCAGCACCCTCGGGACTAGCGGCACAGATACGCAGTATTTT
TRBJ2-7	TRBV2	NA	NA	CASSDWAGMVVVEQYF	TGTGCCAGCAGTGACTGGGCAGGGATGGTAGTTGTCGAGCAGTACTTC
TRBJ1-2	TRBV6-1	TRBD1	NA	CASSEAKEGASTF	TGTGCCAGCAGTGAAGCAAAGGAGGGGGCTTCCACCTTC
TRBJ1-2	TRBV5-1	NA	NA	CASSFGRRPANYGYTF	TGCGCCAGCAGCTTTGGCAGGCGCCCCGCTAACTATGGCTACACCTTC
TRBJ1-2	TRBV29-1	TRBD1	NA	CSVRGGQDNYGYTF	TGCAGCGTTCGGGGGGGACAGGATAACTATGGCTACACCTTC
TRBJ2-5	TRBV30	TRBD2	once	CAWSYGTSGRDFQETQYF	TGTGCCTGGAGCTACGGGACTAGCGGGAGGGATTTTCAAGAGACCCAGTACTTC
TRBJ1-2	TRBV19	TRBD1	NA	CASSTRQGWDYGYTF	TGTGCCAGTAGTACCCGACAGGGATGGGACTATGGCTACACCTTC
TRBJ1-5	TRBV4-1	NA	NA	CASSLLSGNQPQHF	TGCGCCAGCAGCCTCCTTTCCGGAAATCAGCCCCAGCATTTT
TRBJ1-4	TRBV29-1	NA	NA	CSVRIGEKLFF	TGCAGCGTACGGATTGGGGAAAAACTGTTTTTT
TRBJ2-3	TRBV27	NA	NA	CASSLFMGAGTDTQYF	TGTGCCAGCAGTTTATTTATGGGGGCAGGGACAGATACGCAGTATTTT
TRBJ1-1	TRBV19	NA	NA	CASSIDRGREAFF	TGTGCCAGTAGTATAGATAGGGGCAGGGAAGCTTTCTTT
TRBJ2-5	TRBV5-5	NA	NA	CASSWTPGTPGGETQYF	TGTGCCAGCAGCTGGACTCCCGGGACACCGGGCGGGGAGACCCAGTACTTC
TRBJ1-2	TRBV6-5	TRBD1	NA	CASSGTGGVGYTF	TGTGCCAGCTCCGGGACAGGGGGCGTTGGCTACACCTTC
TRBJ1-1	TRBV25-1	TRBD1	once	CATKKQGATEAFF	TGTGCCACCAAAAAACAGGGGGCAACTGAAGCTTTCTTT
TRBJ1-2	TRBV7-3	NA	NA	CASSPGQNYGYTF	TGTGCCAGCAGCCCGGGGCAGAACTATGGCTACACCTTC
TRBJ1-1	TRBV6-5	NA	NA	CASSPQRTAHTEAFF	TGTGCCAGCAGCCCCCAGCGGACAGCCCACACTGAAGCTTTCTTT
TRBJ1-4	TRBV2	NA	NA	CASSEWGTTTNEKLFF	TGTGCCAGCAGTGAATGGGGTACAACAACTAATGAAAAACTGTTTTTT
TRBJ1-1	TRBV19	NA	NA	CASSQNPQGVGRTEAFF	TGTGCCAGTAGCCAAAATCCCCAGGGCGTGGGAAGGACTGAAGCTTTCTTT
TRBJ1-1	TRBV9	NA	NA	CASSVGRRGTEAFF	TGTGCCAGCAGCGTAGGGAGGCGGGGGACTGAAGCTTTCTTT
TRBJ1-1	TRBV4-1	NA	NA	CASSQGVRYTEAFF	TGCGCCAGCAGCCAAGGTGTCCGATACACTGAAGCTTTCTTT
TRBJ2-7	TRBV4-2	NA	NA	CASSQEPGPLYEQYF	TGTGCCAGCAGCCAAGAGCCGGGACCCCTTTACGAGCAGTACTTC
TRBJ2-5	TRBV14	NA	once	CASSQRTSQETQYF	TGTGCCAGCAGCCAACGGACAAGCCAAGAGACCCAGTACTTC
TRBJ2-7	TRBV11-2	TRBD2	NA	CASSYRLAAGAFEQYF	TGTGCCAGCAGCTATCGACTAGCGGCAGGAGCATTCGAGCAGTACTTC
TRBJ2-3	TRBV20-1	NA	NA	CSASSGSTDTQYF	TGCAGTGCTAGTAGCGGTAGCACAGATACGCAGTATTTT
TRBJ2-1	TRBV5-1	TRBD1	NA	CASSKDRGVYEQFF	TGCGCCAGCAGCAAGGACAGGGGGGTTTATGAGCAGTTCTTC
TRBJ1-1	TRBV6-2/TRBV6-3	NA	NA	CASSQGGAKNTEAFF	TGTGCCAGCAGTCAAGGTGGCGCCAAGAACACTGAAGCTTTCTTT
TRBJ2-5	TRBV11-1	TRBD1	once	CASGQGSQETQYF	TGTGCCAGCGGACAGGGGAGCCAAGAGACCCAGTACTTC
TRBJ2-7	TRBV11-2	NA	NA	CASSSLRSGPYEQYF	TGTGCCAGCAGCTCCCTGCGTAGCGGTCCCTACGAGCAGTACTTC
TRBJ2-3	TRBV5-6	TRBD2	NA	CASSSRTGTSGGDTQYF	TGTGCCAGCAGCTCTCGAACCGGGACTAGCGGGGGAGATACGCAGTATTTT
TRBJ1-2	TRBV7-8	NA	NA	CASRPGGPNYGYTF	TGTGCCAGCAGACCCGGCGGCCCTAACTATGGCTACACCTTC
TRBJ1-2	TRBV7-9	NA	NA	CASSFPNYGYTF	TGTGCCAGCAGCTTCCCCAACTATGGCTACACCTTC